This TCR beta chain is from a study of response to subunit inactivated influenza vaccine. General study findings and limits: A suggestion made by the authors is that each seasonal influenza vaccination recruits few new T cells.

Germline CDR1 DFQATT, CDR2 SNEGSKA (reference sequence). The CDR3 extends over 15 amino acids. V was pared by 6 bases and J by 4 bases, with 18 bases between. TCRdb re-derived calls from the RT-PCR reads in MiXCR, one entry per CDR3 protein. The table records more than 700,000 distinct CDR3 sequences, over 20% of them present only once. This clonotype was counted between two and nine times. Its matching antigen is unknown. The genes are TRBV20-1 and TRBJ1-4, with unresolved D. The sample was PBMCs from blood, taken roughly 5 days after vaccination. The clonotype was recovered from a man aged 50 to 60 who received an inactivated influenza vaccine. This CDR3 is CSAPLIGEGNEKLFF. The CDR3 DNA is TGCAGTGCCCCCCTAATCGGGGAGGGTAATGAAAAACTGTTTTTT.